This TCR beta chain was recorded in a study of T cells after yellow fever vaccination. For the study at large: Fractions containing few cells were prepared with SMART-Seq v4 Ultra Low Input. Study-wide results and caveats: Researchers noted that a small share of clonotypes showed up in both CD4 and CD8 compartments. Repertoires obtained by FACS sorting could include abundant clonotypes that entered as contaminants from the bulk population.

Losses at the gene ends were 1 base for V and 6 bases for J; bases not matched to a gene: 10. Germline V CDR1 and CDR2: DFQATT, SNEGSKA (reference sequence). The CDR3 totals 15 residues. TCR cDNA was made by 5'RACE template switching, adding a universal primer site and UMIs. TCRdb reprocessed the 5' RACE reads via MiXCR and lists one record per CDR3 protein. The data hold 150,000 or so distinct CDR3 sequences, with 6% to 7.5% observed a single time. In its sample, this clonotype was seen many times. What it binds is not known. The sample was CD4+ T cells sorted from PBMCs, taken around 5 days after the first yellow fever vaccination. The rearrangement joins TRBV20-1 to TRBJ2-7; 9 bases map to TRBD1. The TCR originated in a man in his late teens or twenties who received the YFV17D yellow fever vaccine. CDR3 coding DNA: TGCAGTGCTAGAGCCCCGGACAGGGGCCTCTCCGAGCAGTACTTC. This gives the protein CSARAPDRGLSEQYF.